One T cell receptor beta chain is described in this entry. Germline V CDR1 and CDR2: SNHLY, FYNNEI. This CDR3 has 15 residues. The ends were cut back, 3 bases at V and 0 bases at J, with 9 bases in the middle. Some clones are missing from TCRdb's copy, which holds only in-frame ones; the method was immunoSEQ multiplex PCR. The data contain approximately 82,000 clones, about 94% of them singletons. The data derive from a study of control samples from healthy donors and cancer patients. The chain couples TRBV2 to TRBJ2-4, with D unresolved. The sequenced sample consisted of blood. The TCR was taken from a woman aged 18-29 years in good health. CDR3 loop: CASSDRGLAKNIQYF. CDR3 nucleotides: TGTGCCAGCAGTGATCGTGGGCTAGCCAAAAACATTCAGTACTTC.